One sample yielded the 27 T cell receptor beta chains listed below, sequenced in a study of cytomegalovirus exposure and HLA in healthy donors. PCR used 60 Vbeta primers and 13 Jbeta primers. Assay used: immunoSEQ multiplex PCR; TCRdb lists only in-frame clones, some missing. The sample carries about 120,000 clones, about three quarters recorded once. Material for sequencing was PBMCs. These receptors came from a woman aged 35 to 49 in good health and CMV-seropositive.

The chain carries TRBV11-1 and TRBJ2-4; D is uncertain. Germline CDR1 reads SGHAT; CDR2 reads FQDESV (reference sequence). V was cut by 3 bases and J by 0 bases, with 9 bases left in between. This CDR3 contains 15 residues. CDR3 in DNA: TGTGCCAGCAGCTTGGGCCAGCTAGCCAAAAACATTCAGTACTTC. Translated: CASSLGQLAKNIQYF.

The CDR3 DNA is TGTGCCAGCAGTTACGGTAGCGGGGGCATTCAGTACTTC. Protein product: CASSYGSGGIQYF. The chain is built from TRBV6-5 and TRBJ2-4, with 9 bases that match TRBD2. CDR3 size: 13 residues. CDR1 is MNHEY and CDR2 is SVGAGI in the germline V gene. The V and J ends lost 2 bases and 9 bases, in that order; junction bases with no gene match: 2.

CDR3 coding DNA: TGTGCCAGCAGTTTTGACAGGATGAACACTGAAGCTTTCTTT. Its protein product is CASSFDRMNTEAFF. The rearrangement links TRBV7-9 to TRBJ1-1; TRBD1 is a possible D gene (6 bases). Germline CDR1 is SEHNR and CDR2 is FQNEAQ (reference sequence). Trimming took off 6 bases at V and 0 bases at J, with 11 bases between the two ends. The CDR3 contains 14 residues. The variable domain in full, with the rest retrieved from reference TRBV7-9 and TRBJ1-1, is DTGVSQNPRHKITKRGQNVTFRCDPISEHNRLYWYRQTLGQGPEFLTYFQNEAQLEKSRLLSDRFSAERPKGSFSTLEIQRTEQGDSAMYLCASSFDRMNTEAFFGQGTRLTVV.

This chain connects TRBV5-6 to TRBJ2-7; 11 nucleotides agree with TRBD1. In germline, CDR1 is SGHDT, CDR2 YYEEEE. V lost 4 bases and J lost 6; bases outside the gene matches: 12. CDR3 length: 16 residues. CDR3 protein: CASSPPSGTGGREQYF. CDR3 sequence (DNA): TGTGCCAGCAGCCCGCCCTCTGGGACAGGGGGGCGCGAGCAGTACTTC.

This clone turned up a few times. This chain joins TRBV19 and TRBJ2-5; 7 bases line up with TRBD1. Germline lookup yields CDR1 LNHDA and CDR2 SQIVND (reference sequence). The CDR3 extends over 15 amino acids. J was trimmed by 4 bases and V by 6 bases; bases with no gene match: 11. Here the CDR3 DNA reads TGTGCCAGTAGCCCCCGACAGGGAATTGCAGAGACCCAGTACTTC. It encodes CASSPRQGIAETQYF. Looking up the rest from reference TRBV19 and TRBJ2-5 gives the full variable domain: DGGITQSPKYLFRKEGQNVTLSCEQNLNHDAMYWYRQDPGQGLRLIYYSQIVNDFQKGDIAEGYSVSREKKESFPLTVTSAQKNPTAFYLCASSPRQGIAETQYFGPGTRLLVL.

V gene TRBV27 combines with J gene TRBJ2-1, with D tentatively TRBD2 (6 bases). CDR1 and CDR2 from the germline V gene are MNHEY and SMNVEV (reference sequence). Trimming shortened V by 11 bases and J by 3 bases, and 11 bases separated the two germline ends. The CDR3 runs 12 residues. For the CDR3, the DNA is TGTGCCGCGGGGAAGGGCTACAATGAGCAGTTCTTC. As protein: CAAGKGYNEQFF.

This clone was found a few times. The V call is TRBV10-3, the J call TRBJ2-3; D is possibly TRBD1 (6 bases). Germline CDR1 ENHRY, CDR2 SYGVKD. Trimming left V 6 bases short and J 2 bases short, with 18 bases between. The CDR3 totals 16 residues. CDR3 bases: TGTGCCATCAGGCCTACAGGGTTACGGGACACAGATACGCAGTATTTT. Translating gives CAIRPTGLRDTDTQYF.

The J gene is TRBJ2-7, the V gene TRBV6-5, with D possibly being TRBD1 (6 bases). Trimming took off 2 bases at V and 6 bases at J, with 8 bases between the two ends. This CDR3 spans 12 amino acids. The germline CDR1 and CDR2 sequences are MNHEY and SVGAGI. CDR3 coding DNA: TGTGCCAGCAGTTACCAGGGGCGCGAGCAGTACTTC. Encoded protein: CASSYQGREQYF.

This chain uses TRBV6-1 with TRBJ1-2; D remains unclear. Per the germline V gene, CDR1 is MNHNS and CDR2 is SASEGT. CDR3 length equals 13 residues. V dropped 3 bases and J dropped 0 bases, with 5 bases sitting between them. CDR3 protein: CASSDSSNYGYTF. As DNA, the CDR3 is TGTGCCAGCAGTGACAGTTCTAACTATGGCTACACCTTC.

J is TRBJ1-5 and V is TRBV7-6; 8 bases match TRBD1. With V trimmed by 5 bases and J by 7 bases, 7 bases remained unmatched. The CDR3 has 14 amino acids. Germline CDR1 and CDR2: SGHVS and FNYEAQ. Written as DNA, the CDR3 is TGTGCCAGCAGCCGTCAGGGGGCGCGGCAGCCCCAGCATTTT. Protein: CASSRQGARQPQHF.

The chain combines TRBV7-9 with TRBJ1-2; D uncertain. V lost 2 bases and J 9 bases, leaving 16 bases between the germline ends. Germline CDR1 and CDR2: SEHNR and FQNEAQ (reference sequence). The CDR3 runs to 14 residues. This CDR3 reads CASSLSQILPSYTF. CDR3 nucleotide sequence: TGTGCCAGCAGCTTAAGTCAGATTCTCCCCAGCTACACCTTC.

This clone was detected once. J is TRBJ2-1 and V is TRBV18; D ambiguous. The CDR3 has 13 amino acids. Germline assignment: CDR1 KGHSH and CDR2 LQKENI. Trimming shortened V by 0 bases and J by 5 bases, and 5 bases separated the two germline ends. The CDR3 DNA sequence: TGTGCCAGCTCACCACCGGCCGACAATGAGCAGTTCTTC. Protein sequence: CASSPPADNEQFF.

This clone was seen a few times. The V call is TRBV18, the J call TRBJ2-5; perhaps TRBD2 as D (5 bases). The CDR3 is made up of 14 amino acids. The germline V and J ends were trimmed by 3 bases and 4 bases, with 12 bases remaining between them. Germline-derived CDR1 and CDR2 are KGHSH and LQKENI. The CDR3 here is CASSPLASRETQYF. The CDR3 coding sequence is TGTGCCAGCTCACCTCTCGCTAGCAGAGAGACCCAGTACTTC.

This chain joins TRBV5-1 and TRBJ1-2; 9 nucleotides align to TRBD1. CDR1 and CDR2 from the germline V gene are SGHRS and YFSETQ. This CDR3 comprises 15 residues. V gave up 4 bases and J gave up 5 bases; unmatched junction bases: 9. The CDR3 DNA is TGCGCCAGCAGCCCTTCCGCCGGGACAGGGTATGGCTACACCTTC. As protein: CASSPSAGTGYGYTF.

The chain has TRBV30 and TRBJ1-3; 7 nucleotides agree with TRBD1. Germline CDR1 GTSNPN, CDR2 SVGIG (reference sequence). The ends lost 1 base at V and 1 base at J; junction bases unmatched: 4. The length of the CDR3 is 15 residues. CDR3 region: CAWSGDRESGNTIYF. The DNA of the CDR3 is TGTGCCTGGAGTGGAGACAGGGAATCTGGAAACACCATATATTTT. Looking up the rest from reference TRBV30 and TRBJ1-3 gives the full variable domain: SQTIHQWPATLVQPVGSPLSLECTVEGTSNPNLYWYRQAAGRGLQLLFYSVGIGQISSEVPQNLSASRPQDRQFILSSKKLLLSDSGFYLCAWSGDRESGNTIYFGEGSWLTVV.

The chain combines TRBV10-1 with TRBJ1-4, with 7 bases fitting TRBD1. J lost 8 bases, V lost 10 bases, and 10 bases had no gene match. The CDR3 has 13 amino acids. Germline loops: CDR1 WNHNN, CDR2 SYGVQD (reference sequence). CDR3 sequence reads: CANLQGLLEKLFF. The CDR3 nucleotides read TGCGCCAACCTACAGGGGTTGTTAGAAAAACTGTTTTTT.

The rearrangement joins TRBV5-4 to TRBJ2-1, with 7 bases that match TRBD1. Germline V CDR1 and CDR2: SGHNT, YYREEE (reference sequence). The trim removed 4 bases at V and 7 bases at J, leaving 11 bases unmatched. The CDR3 has 15 residues. The CDR3 sequence is CASSLQQGRGNEQFF. CDR3 sequence (DNA): TGTGCCAGCAGCCTACAACAGGGGAGAGGGAATGAGCAGTTCTTC.

In this sample, this clone turned up a few times. The DNA of the CDR3 is TGTGCCAGCAGTAAAAGACAGGGGGCGGAAACGTACGGGGAGCTGTTTTTT. Translation gives CASSKRQGAETYGELFF. The chain joins TRBV27 to TRBJ2-2, with 10 nucleotides matching TRBD1. This CDR3 region has 17 residues. From germline, CDR1 is MNHEY and CDR2 SMNVEV (reference sequence). V lost 5 bases, J lost 7 bases, and 13 bases stayed unmatched.

This chain uses TRBV15 with TRBJ2-3, with 9 bases that match TRBD1. Trimming took 5 bases from V and 3 from J; bases not matched to a gene: 6. The CDR3 contains 15 residues. Germline assignment: CDR1 LNHNV and CDR2 YYDKDF (reference sequence). CDR3 sequence (DNA): TGTGCCACCAGCGACCCGGGACAGGGTACAGATACGCAGTATTTT. It translates to CATSDPGQGTDTQYF.

The gene calls are TRBV2 and TRBJ2-3; possible D gene TRBD1, 6 bases. CDR1 SNHLY and CDR2 FYNNEI come from the germline V gene. CDR3 length equals 15 residues. V lost 3 bases, J lost 0 bases, and 10 bases lay in between. The CDR3 DNA is TGTGCCAGCAGTGAGGACAGTCCTAGCACAGATACGCAGTATTTT. Translated: CASSEDSPSTDTQYF.

The chain has TRBV28 and TRBJ1-6; 10 nucleotides align to TRBD1. CDR1 and CDR2 from the germline V gene are MDHEN and SYDVKM. The CDR3 length is 14 residues. Germline trimming cut 5 bases from V and 9 bases from J; bases unmatched to any gene: 4. The chain's CDR3 is CASSKGQGGSPLHF. The CDR3 DNA reads as TGTGCCAGCAGTAAAGGACAGGGGGGTTCACCCCTCCACTTT.

In its sample, this clone ranks as large. Other DNA sequences within the sample encode an identical CDR3. CDR3 coding DNA: TGCGCCAGCAGCCCCGAGGGACAGCCCCGAGAGACCCAGTACTTC. Amino acids: CASSPEGQPRETQYF. The rearrangement uses TRBV4-1 and TRBJ2-5; 7 positions agree with TRBD1. The CDR3 runs to 15 residues. The germline V gene has CDR1 MGHRA and CDR2 YSYEKL. V was clipped by 4 bases and J by 4 bases; unmatched bases: 9.

The table lists this clone with a few counts. The rearrangement joins TRBV10-1 to TRBJ1-5; TRBD1 aligns across 9 bases. The CDR3 loop spans 16 amino acids. The V gene's germline CDR1 is WNHNN and CDR2 SYGVQD (reference sequence). The J segment lost 6 bases and the V segment lost 0 bases, leaving 6 bases of the junction unmatched. CDR3 protein: CASSESSRDRVQPQHF. Written as DNA, the CDR3 is TGCGCCAGCAGTGAGTCGAGCCGGGACAGGGTTCAGCCCCAGCATTTT.

The V gene is TRBV30, the J gene TRBJ2-5; 9 bases agree with TRBD2. The CDR3 totals 14 residues. Germline V gene data show CDR1 as GTSNPN and CDR2 as SVGIG (reference sequence). The J segment lost 2 bases and the V segment lost 3 bases, leaving 4 bases of the junction unmatched. The DNA for the CDR3 is TGTGCCTGGAGGGTAGCGGGGGCGCAAGAGACCCAGTACTTC. Protein product: CAWRVAGAQETQYF.

This chain joins TRBV5-1 and TRBJ1-2; 7 bases map to TRBD1. The CDR3 sequence is 15 residues long. The V and J ends lost 3 bases and 1 base, in that order; junction bases with no gene match: 6. The germline V gene has CDR1 SGHRS and CDR2 YFSETQ. In DNA form, the CDR3 reads TGCGCCAGCAGCTCGCGGGACAGCCTTAACTATGGCTACACCTTC. Protein sequence: CASSSRDSLNYGYTF. The full variable domain, in which reference TRBV5-1 and TRBJ1-2 provide the parts outside the CDR3, is KAGVTQTPRYLIKTRGQQVTLSCSPISGHRSVSWYQQTPGQGLQFLFEYFSETQRNKGNFPGRFSGRQFSNSRSEMNVSTLELGDSALYLCASSSRDSLNYGYTFGSGTRLTVV.

CDR3 DNA sequence: TGCGCCAGCAGCTTTTCAGGAAGATGGATGAACACTGAAGCTTTCTTT. Residues: CASSFSGRWMNTEAFF. This chain connects TRBV5-1 to TRBJ1-1; D remains unclear. Trimming took 2 bases from V and 0 from J, leaving 14 bases between them. Germline CDR1 and CDR2: SGHRS and YFSETQ. The CDR3 is 16 amino acids.

The rearrangement uses TRBV2 and TRBJ1-4; maybe TRBD1 (6 bases). Per germline, CDR1 SNHLY and CDR2 FYNNEI. There are 15 residues in the CDR3. V was clipped by 6 bases and J by 8 bases, with 19 bases between them. The CDR3 DNA reads as TGTGCCAGCAGGCAGACCGGGACAAAGGTGGAAAAACTGTTTTTT. Encoded protein: CASRQTGTKVEKLFF.